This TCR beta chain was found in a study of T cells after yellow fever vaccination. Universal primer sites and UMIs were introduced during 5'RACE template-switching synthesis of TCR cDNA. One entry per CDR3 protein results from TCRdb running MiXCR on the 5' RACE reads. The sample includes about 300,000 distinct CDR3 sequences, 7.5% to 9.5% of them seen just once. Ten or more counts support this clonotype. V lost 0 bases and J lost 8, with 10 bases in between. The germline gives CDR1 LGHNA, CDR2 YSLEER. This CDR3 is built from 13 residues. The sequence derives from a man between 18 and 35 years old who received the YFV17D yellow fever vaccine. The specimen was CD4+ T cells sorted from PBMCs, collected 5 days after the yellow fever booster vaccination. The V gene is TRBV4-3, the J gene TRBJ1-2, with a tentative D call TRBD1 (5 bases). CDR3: CASSQEWGGGYTF. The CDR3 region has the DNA TGCGCCAGCAGCCAAGAGTGGGGGGGAGGCTACACCTTC.